This T cell receptor beta chain is drawn from a study of tumor-infiltrating lymphocytes in primary liver carcinoma. At the level of the study: Patients were both men and women, whose ages ran from 30 to 69 years. Each sample had roughly 3.5 to 8 million productive TCRbeta reads regardless of tissue type.

CDR1 is MNHNY, CDR2 SVGAGI, per germline (reference sequence). The CDR3 runs to 14 residues. About this clonotype: Mismatch with germline at one junction end may stem from a read error.

From about 0.45 ug total RNA, TCR beta cDNA was generated with a primer in the constant region. Slightly modified ARM-PCR served as the procedure for the TCR beta libraries. These libraries came from three rounds of nested multiplex PCR. It was with TRBV1-TRBV30 forward primers and a C-beta reverse primer that the first two PCR rounds were run, at approximately 9 cycles each. TCRdb redid the calling of the multiplex PCR reads with MiXCR, one entry per CDR3 protein. The profile shows 100,000 to 150,000 distinct CDR3 sequences, 64% of them singletons. Scientists recovered RNA and DNA together from roughly 21-30 mg of unsorted bulk tissue. Donors underwent surgery for histopathologically diagnosed primary liver carcinoma.

The receptor was isolated from a woman aged 60-70 years with primary liver carcinoma and hepatitis B virus infection. The V call is TRBV6-6, the J call TRBJ1-1; TRBD1 might be the D (6 bases). The sample consisted of liver tumor tissue from sampling region 3. Specified subset: tumor region T3, left-lateral pole. The CDR3 loop reads CASTRGQTNTGAFF. As DNA, the CDR3 is TGTGCCAGCACCAGAGGACAGACGAACACTGGAGCTTTCTTT.